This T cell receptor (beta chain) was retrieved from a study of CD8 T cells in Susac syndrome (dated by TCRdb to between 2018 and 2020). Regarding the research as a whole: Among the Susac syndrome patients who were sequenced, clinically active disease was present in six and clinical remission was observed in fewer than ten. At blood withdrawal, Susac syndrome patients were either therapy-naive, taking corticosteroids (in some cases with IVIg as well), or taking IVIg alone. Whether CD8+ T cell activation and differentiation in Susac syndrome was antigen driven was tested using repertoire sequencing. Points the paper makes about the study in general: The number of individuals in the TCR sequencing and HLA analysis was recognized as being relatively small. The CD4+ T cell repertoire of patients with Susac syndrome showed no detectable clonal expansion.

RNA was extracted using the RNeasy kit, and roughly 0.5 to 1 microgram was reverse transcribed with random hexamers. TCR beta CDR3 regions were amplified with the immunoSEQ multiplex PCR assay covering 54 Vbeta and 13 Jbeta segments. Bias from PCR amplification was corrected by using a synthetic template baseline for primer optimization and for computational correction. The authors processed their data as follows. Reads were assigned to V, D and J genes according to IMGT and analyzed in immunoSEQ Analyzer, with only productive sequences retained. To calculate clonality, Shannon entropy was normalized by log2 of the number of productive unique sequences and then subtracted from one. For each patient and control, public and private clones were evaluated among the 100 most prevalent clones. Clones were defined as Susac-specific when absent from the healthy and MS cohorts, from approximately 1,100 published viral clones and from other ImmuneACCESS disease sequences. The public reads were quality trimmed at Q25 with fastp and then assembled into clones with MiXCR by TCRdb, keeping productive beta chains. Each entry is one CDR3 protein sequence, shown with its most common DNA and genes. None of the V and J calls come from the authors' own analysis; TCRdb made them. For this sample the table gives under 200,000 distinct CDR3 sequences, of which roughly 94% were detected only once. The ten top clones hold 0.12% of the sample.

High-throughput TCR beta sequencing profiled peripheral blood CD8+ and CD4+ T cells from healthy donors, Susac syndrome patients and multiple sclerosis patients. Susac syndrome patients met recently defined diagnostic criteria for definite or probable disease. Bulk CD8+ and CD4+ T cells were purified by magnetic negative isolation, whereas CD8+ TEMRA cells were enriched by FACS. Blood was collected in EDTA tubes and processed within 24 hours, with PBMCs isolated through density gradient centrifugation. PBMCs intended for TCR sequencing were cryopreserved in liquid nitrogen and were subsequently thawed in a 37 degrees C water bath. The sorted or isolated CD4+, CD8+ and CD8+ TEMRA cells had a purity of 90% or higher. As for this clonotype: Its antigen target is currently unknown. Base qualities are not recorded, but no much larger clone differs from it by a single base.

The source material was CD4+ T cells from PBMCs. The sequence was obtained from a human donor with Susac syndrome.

The sequence in DNA is TGTGCCTCGGGGGGGCCAAGCACCGGGGAGCTGTTTTTT. Translation gives CASGGPSTGELFF. The chain is encoded by TRBV5-4 joined to TRBJ2-2; TRBD2 lines up with 8 middle nucleotides. CDR1 and CDR2, per the germline V gene (reference sequence), are SGHNT and YYREEE. Measured from the cysteine to the phenylalanine, the CDR3 is 13 residues long. Left in the record is the CDR3 DNA by itself, 39 bases read in frame from the first base. At the junction V is shortened by 10 bases and J by 4 bases; bases outside the gene matches: 6. With the portions outside the CDR3 filled from the reference TRBV5-4 and TRBJ2-2 genes, the complete variable region becomes ETGVTQSPTHLIKTRGQQVTLRCSSQSGHNTVSWYQQALGQGPQFIFQYYREEENGRGNFPPRFSGLQFPNYSSELNVNALELDDSALYLCASGGPSTGELFFGEGSRLTVL.